This T cell receptor (beta chain) appears in the sequencing data of a study of blood T cells in healthy people across ages. Whole-study findings and limits: A roughly linear fall in TCR beta diversity per million T cells was seen with increasing age.

V lost 7 bases and J 9 bases, leaving 16 bases between the germline ends. CDR1 and CDR2 (germline): LGHNT, FRNRAP. The length of the CDR3 is 13 residues. A second about 6 to 12 cycle PCR used barcoded and J-beta primers. MiXCR, applied by TCRdb to the 5' RACE reads, yields one record per CDR3 protein. The sample lists under 750,000 distinct CDR3 sequences; about 45% were seen once. As to this clonotype: As yet, its antigen is unknown.

The sample taken for sequencing was blood. This TCR came from an elderly man in good health. The chain uses TRBV12-5 and TRBJ2-1, with D hard to call. The CDR3 sequence is CASALTEAFEQFF. The CDR3, as DNA: TGTGCTAGTGCCTTGACTGAGGCCTTTGAGCAGTTCTTC.